The 30 T cell receptor beta chains given below trace back to one sample, sequenced in a study of identical twins. TCRdb reanalysed the 5' RACE reads using MiXCR and keeps one entry per CDR3 protein. Here the sample spans about 470,000 distinct CDR3 sequences, approximately 25% being singletons. The same sample was also studied in work on T cells expressing NK-cell markers.

The source material was CD4+ T cells sorted from blood. These receptors all stem from a woman between 18 and 29 years old in good health.

This chain connects TRBV12-3 or TRBV12-4 to TRBJ2-1, with D perhaps TRBD2 (6 bases). The CDR3 covers 14 residues. The V end was cut by 3 bases, the J end by 8 bases, with 14 bases between. The CDR3 loop is CASSFGGIAHEQFF. The DNA of the CDR3 is TGTGCCAGCAGTTTCGGCGGGATCGCACATGAGCAGTTCTTC.

The chain links TRBV6-5 to TRBJ2-4; 14 nucleotides agree with TRBD2. Germline V gene sequence: CDR1 MNHEY, CDR2 SVGAGI. The CDR3 runs to 18 residues. Germline trimming cut 4 bases from V and 6 bases from J; bases unmatched to any gene: 11. CDR3 sequence (DNA): TGTGCCAGCAGTTCCGGACTAGCGGGAGGCACGTTCGCAAACATTCAGTACTTC. Translation: CASSSGLAGGTFANIQYF.

This clonotype was seen only a few times. This rearrangement joins TRBV29-1 to TRBJ1-1; 7 bases align to TRBD1. V lost 4 bases, J lost 5 bases, and 10 bases stayed unmatched. The CDR3 sequence is 14 residues long. Germline V gene lookup returns CDR1 SQVTM and CDR2 ANQGSEA. This chain's CDR3 is CSVVDQGGWTEAFF. The CDR3 nucleotides read TGCAGCGTTGTTGATCAGGGGGGATGGACTGAAGCTTTCTTT.

The gene calls are TRBV24-1 and TRBJ2-1; no reliable D call. V lost 3 bases, J lost 8 bases, and 16 bases lay in between. The CDR3 sequence is 15 residues long. The V gene's germline CDR1 is KGHDR and CDR2 SFDVKD. The CDR3 loop is CATSDNGNARHEQFF. CDR3 bases: TGTGCCACCAGTGATAACGGTAACGCGCGGCATGAGCAGTTCTTC.

This clonotype was detected only a few times. One end of the junction does not line up with germline, which may come from a read error. The genes are TRBV5-1 and TRBJ2-5; D is ambiguous. This CDR3 comprises 13 residues. CDR1 is SGHRS and CDR2 is YFSETQ in the germline V gene. The CDR3 spells CASSLNRQETQYF. CDR3 nucleotides: TGTGCCAGCAGCTTAAATAGACAAGAGACCCAGTACTTC.

The rearrangement joins TRBV19 to TRBJ2-5, with D maybe TRBD2 (6 bases). Germline loops: CDR1 LNHDA, CDR2 SQIVND (reference sequence). V was shortened by 3 bases and J by 3 bases, with 17 bases between the two germline ends. The CDR3 totals 16 residues. The CDR3 region is CASSIGTRPGEETQYF. CDR3 coding DNA: TGTGCCAGTAGTATTGGGACGAGGCCGGGGGAAGAGACCCAGTACTTC.

This clonotype has more than one count but fewer than ten. The J gene is TRBJ1-1, the V gene TRBV6-2 or TRBV6-3; D is unclear. Between the trimmed V and J ends, which lost 6 bases and 4 bases, there was a span of 12 bases. The CDR3 is 13 residues long. Per germline, CDR1 MNHEY and CDR2 SVGEGT. CDR3 in DNA: TGTGCCAGCAGCCAATCGTTCGCCACTGAAGCTTTCTTT. Its translation is CASSQSFATEAFF.

The rearrangement links TRBV3-1 to TRBJ2-7; TRBD1 agrees at 9 bases. J gave up 1 base and V 3 bases, and 4 bases lay outside the gene matches. Germline values: CDR1 LGHDT, CDR2 YNNKEL (reference sequence). The CDR3 runs to 15 residues. The DNA for the CDR3 is TGTGCCAGCAGCCATCGACAGGGGGTATCCTACGAGCAGTACTTC. It codes for CASSHRQGVSYEQYF.

The V and J genes are TRBV12-3 or TRBV12-4 and TRBJ2-5, with 7 bases aligning to TRBD2. V was pared by 6 bases and J by 2 bases, with 12 bases of the junction left unmatched. The CDR3 length is 16 residues. The chain's CDR3 is CASSPARAGEQETQYF. In DNA form, the CDR3 reads TGTGCCAGCAGCCCGGCTCGGGCGGGAGAACAAGAGACCCAGTACTTC.

CDR3 nucleotides: TGTGCCAGCAGTTCCCTAGCGGGAGATCTCTTAGAGACCCAGTACTTC. Encoded protein: CASSSLAGDLLETQYF. The chain joins TRBV12-3 or TRBV12-4 to TRBJ2-5; TRBD2 aligns across 10 bases. V was pared by 4 bases and J by 4 bases, with 9 bases of the junction left unmatched. The CDR3 covers 16 residues.

This clonotype was counted between two and nine times. This chain joins TRBV11-2 and TRBJ1-1; D uncertain. Germline V gene lookup returns CDR1 SGHAT and CDR2 FQNNGV. The CDR3 length is 16 residues. V was clipped by 3 bases and J by 4 bases, with 18 bases between them. The CDR3 region is CASSFVRGGRATEAFF. The CDR3 DNA follows: TGTGCCAGCAGCTTCGTACGGGGTGGGCGTGCCACTGAAGCTTTCTTT.

This clonotype was recorded at least ten times. The chain carries TRBV5-1 and TRBJ1-2; 7 nucleotides agree with TRBD1. Germline V gives CDR1 SGHRS, CDR2 YFSETQ. This CDR3 contains 12 residues. V lost 6 bases to trimming and J lost 5 bases; unmatched junction nucleotides: 4. CDR3 DNA sequence: TGCGCCAGCATGGGACAGACATATGGCTACACCTTC. It encodes CASMGQTYGYTF.

There are a few counts of this clonotype. This sequence joins TRBV10-2 and TRBJ2-5; 13 bases are a match to TRBD2. The germline V gene encodes CDR1 WSHSY and CDR2 SAAADI. Trimming removed 8 bases from V and 4 bases from J; junction bases left unmatched: 4. This CDR3 contains 14 residues. The CDR3 protein is CASRTSGGRETQYF. As DNA, the CDR3 is TGCGCCAGCCGGACTAGCGGGGGTAGAGAGACCCAGTACTTC.

This clonotype appeared many times. V and J are TRBV5-5 and TRBJ1-1; no clear D gene. CDR1 SGHKS and CDR2 YYEKEE come from the germline V gene (reference sequence). This CDR3 contains 13 residues. V lost 3 bases and J lost 6, with 12 bases in between. The CDR3 protein is CASSSYPGAEAFF. The CDR3 DNA reads as TGTGCCAGCAGCTCCTATCCTGGGGCTGAAGCTTTCTTT.

This rearrangement joins TRBV11-3 to TRBJ2-3; possible D gene TRBD2, 6 bases. The CDR3 is made up of 15 amino acids. Trimming stripped 5 bases from V and 2 bases from J, with 14 bases between. CDR1 is SGHNT and CDR2 is YENEEA in the germline V gene. CDR3 sequence (DNA): TGTGCCAGCAGCGCGGGACTCACCCCCACAGATACGCAGTATTTT. Its translation: CASSAGLTPTDTQYF.

The chain has TRBV24-1 and TRBJ2-3; D is possibly TRBD1 (6 bases). This CDR3 region has 15 residues. V was trimmed by 3 bases and J by 2 bases, leaving 11 bases between them. Germline assignment: CDR1 KGHDR and CDR2 SFDVKD. The CDR3 DNA reads TGTGCCACCAGTGATCCAGGGGACCTCACAGATACGCAGTATTTT. This gives the protein CATSDPGDLTDTQYF.

This chain links TRBV5-1 with TRBJ2-3; 8 bases are a match to TRBD2. V lost 6 bases to trimming and J lost 0 bases; unmatched junction nucleotides: 3. Germline V gene lookup returns CDR1 SGHRS and CDR2 YFSETQ. The CDR3 covers 14 residues. The CDR3 reads CASTSGGSTDTQYF. CDR3 sequence (DNA): TGCGCCAGCACAAGCGGGGGAAGCACAGATACGCAGTATTTT.

The chain couples TRBV4-2 to TRBJ2-3; no reliable D call. This CDR3 spans 15 amino acids. Trimming left V 1 base short and J 4 bases short, with 12 bases between. The germline gives CDR1 LGHNA, CDR2 YNFKEQ. In DNA, the CDR3 is TGTGCCAGCAGCCAAGTCACAACCCATCCAGATACGCAGTATTTT. Translation: CASSQVTTHPDTQYF.

The chain combines TRBV7-8 with TRBJ1-2; 7 nucleotides agree with TRBD1. Germline CDR1 SGHVS, CDR2 FQNEAQ. This CDR3 comprises 14 residues. V trimming: 5 bases; J trimming: 7 bases; junction bases outside the gene matches: 10. DNA for the CDR3: TGTGCCAGCAGCCCCCAGACAGGGAATCGTGGCTACACCTTC. It codes for CASSPQTGNRGYTF.

As DNA, the CDR3 is TGTGCCAGCAGCTTAGCAGTGGACCTAGGGCCCAGCGAGCAGTTCTTC. This sequence encodes CASSLAVDLGPSEQFF. The chain recombines TRBV7-9 with TRBJ2-1, with D unclear. With 0 bases removed from V and 10 bases from J, the gap between germline ends came to 19 bases. Germline values: CDR1 SEHNR, CDR2 FQNEAQ (reference sequence). The CDR3 totals 16 residues.

This clonotype was recorded a few times. The V call is TRBV15, the J call TRBJ2-7, with 8 bases aligning to TRBD1. Germline V lookup: CDR1 LNHNV, CDR2 YYDKDF (reference sequence). CDR3 length: 16 amino acids. With 0 bases clipped from V and 4 bases from J, the junction kept 8 bases outside the gene matches. The chain's CDR3 is CATSRDYGQGLYEQYF. In DNA, the CDR3 is TGTGCCACCAGCAGAGATTACGGACAGGGACTTTACGAGCAGTACTTC.

This chain links TRBV27 with TRBJ2-1; D may correspond to TRBD1 or TRBD2 (5 bases each). Germline loops: CDR1 MNHEY, CDR2 SMNVEV (reference sequence). V dropped 1 base and J dropped 2 bases, with 9 bases sitting between them. This CDR3 spans 15 amino acids. CDR3 bases: TGTGCCAGCAGTTTATGGGGCGGGCCCTACAATGAGCAGTTCTTC. It codes for CASSLWGGPYNEQFF.

The rearrangement uses TRBV9 and TRBJ2-3; D unclear. The CDR3 has 13 residues. CDR1 and CDR2 from the germline V gene are SGDLS and YYNGEE. Trimming took 0 bases from V and 5 from J, leaving 7 bases between them. The CDR3 DNA reads as TGTGCCAGCAGCGTAGTGGCCCAAGATACGCAGTATTTT. It codes for CASSVVAQDTQYF.

This clonotype occurred a few times. The chain recombines TRBV12-3 or TRBV12-4 with TRBJ2-3, with D tentatively TRBD2 (6 bases). The V and J ends lost 6 bases and 5 bases respectively, with 18 bases between them. CDR3 length: 15 amino acids. The DNA for the CDR3 is TGTGCCAGCAGGGACGCCGGGACTGGGCTAGATACGCAGTATTTT. Protein product: CASRDAGTGLDTQYF.

The gene calls are TRBV28 and TRBJ1-2; D is perhaps TRBD1 (5 bases). CDR1 is MDHEN and CDR2 is SYDVKM in the germline V gene. V was clipped by 3 bases and J by 8 bases, with 10 bases between them. This CDR3 is built from 12 residues. CDR3 bases: TGTGCCAGCAGTTTGGACAATTCGGGCTACACCTTC. This codes for CASSLDNSGYTF.

The rearrangement uses TRBV3-1 and TRBJ2-3; 9 bases match TRBD2. The CDR3 totals 16 residues. V shed 6 bases and J 3 bases; nucleotides not matched to a gene: 10. The V gene's germline CDR1 is LGHDT and CDR2 YNNKEL (reference sequence). The CDR3 loop is CASRAKAGGPTDTQYF. CDR3 DNA: TGTGCCAGCAGGGCCAAGGCGGGGGGGCCTACAGATACGCAGTATTTT.

This clonotype occurred a few times. V and J are TRBV28 and TRBJ1-6, with D uncertain. The CDR3 sequence is 11 residues long. CDR1 and CDR2 from the germline V gene are MDHEN and SYDVKM. V gave up 3 bases and J gave up 10 bases, with 4 bases separating them. As DNA, the CDR3 is TGTGCCAGCAGTTTTAAATCACCCCTCCACTTT. It encodes CASSFKSPLHF.

A few counts support this clonotype. V gene TRBV20-1 combines with J gene TRBJ1-6; no reliable D call. V dropped 5 bases and J dropped 8 bases, with 25 bases sitting between them. The CDR3 length is 17 residues. CDR1 is DFQATT, CDR2 SNEGSKA, per germline (reference sequence). The CDR3 region is CSAAPLEAQVGHSPLHF. CDR3 DNA sequence: TGCAGTGCTGCTCCTTTAGAGGCCCAGGTTGGCCATTCACCCCTCCACTTT.

This clonotype came up a few times. The V call is TRBV18, the J call TRBJ1-2; weak D call: TRBD1 (6 bases). Germline V gene data show CDR1 as KGHSH and CDR2 as LQKENI. This CDR3 has 13 amino acids. Trimming left V 6 bases short and J 8 bases short, with 16 bases between. The CDR3 loop is CASSGGPEGGYTF. In DNA form, the CDR3 reads TGTGCCAGCTCTGGGGGCCCGGAAGGGGGCTACACCTTC.

This chain joins TRBV6-2 or TRBV6-3 and TRBJ2-5, with D unclear. Germline V gives CDR1 MNHEY, CDR2 SVGEGT. This CDR3 region has 14 residues. The V end was cut by 5 bases, the J end by 2 bases, with 12 bases between. This CDR3 reads CASSRSSGQETQYF. The CDR3 DNA reads TGTGCCAGCAGTCGCTCGAGTGGACAAGAGACCCAGTACTTC.